This T cell receptor (beta chain) emerged from a study of blood T cell repertoires in COVID-19. Study context: From the United States, Italy and Spain came samples of acute and convalescent COVID-19. PBMCs, B-cell-depleted T cells, or T cells were the source of the cDNA or gDNA that made up the material.

Sequenced by immunoSEQ multiplex PCR; TCRdb stores in-frame clones only, minus some. This repertoire shows about 300,000 clones, approximately 84% found once; its top ten account for about 4.6%. Allocation to cohorts depended on clinical history reported by the participants. Two negative PCRs, clearance, or symptom resolution had been documented for recovered Cohort 3 donors. Germline CDR1 and CDR2: LNHDA and SQIVND (reference sequence). J lost 7 bases, V lost 3 bases, and 5 bases had no gene match. The CDR3 loop spans 14 amino acids. This TCR came from a man aged 25-45 years who had recovered from COVID-19. What was sequenced was PBMCs or T cells enriched from blood (not recorded which). The genes are TRBV19 and TRBJ2-1; 8 bases agree with TRBD2. The CDR3 DNA follows: TGTGCCAGTAGTATCCCCGGGAGGGCAAATGAGCAGTTCTTC. Amino acids: CASSIPGRANEQFF.